The TCR beta chain under discussion was sequenced for a study of blood T cell repertoires in COVID-19. There are 16 residues in the CDR3. With 0 bases removed from V and 8 bases from J, the gap between germline ends came to 16 bases. CDR1 is LNHNV and CDR2 is YYDKDF in the germline V gene (reference sequence). Enrollees, about 18 to 95 years old, lived in 25 or so US areas. In the authors' workflow: For nucleated cells, counts were estimated from reference gene primer amplification. Sequencing used immunoSEQ multiplex PCR; TCRdb keeps in-frame clones, though not all of them. V and J calls and clone size follow that table, whereas D and trimming were derived from the DNA. Seen here are 290,000 or so clones, 80% to 95% observed once, and the top ten hold approximately 1.2%.

The sequence was obtained from a woman in her 30s who had recovered from COVID-19. The chain recombines TRBV15 with TRBJ1-4; unclear D gene. The sample was PBMCs or T cells enriched from blood (not recorded which). Here the CDR3 DNA reads TGTGCCACCAGCAGAGATCAGGTTTTTAACCGGGAAAAACTGTTTTTT. This translates into CATSRDQVFNREKLFF.